These 19 T cell receptor beta chains originate from one sample sequenced in a study of T cells after posttransplantation cyclophosphamide. Assay used: immunoSEQ multiplex PCR; TCRdb lists only in-frame clones, some missing. The sample presents over 35,000 clones, none singletons. The sample consisted of PBMCs. The receptor set was obtained from a man aged 35 to 55 in good health, CMV-negative, and a related stem cell transplant donor.

This clone was seen at least ten times. The gene calls are TRBV6-6 and TRBJ2-7, with D possibly matching TRBD2 (6 bases). Germline V gene data show CDR1 as MNHNY and CDR2 as SVGAGI (reference sequence). V lost 5 bases to trimming and J lost 4 bases, with 15 bases between them. The CDR3 runs to 14 residues. CDR3 sequence reads: CASSSGPTPYEQYF. DNA for the CDR3: TGTGCCAGCAGTAGCGGGCCTACCCCTTACGAGCAGTACTTC.

This clone was recorded at least ten times. The rearrangement uses TRBV4-1 and TRBJ2-3; TRBD2 matches at 10 bases. Trimming took 1 base from V and 1 from J; bases not matched to a gene: 5. The CDR3 runs to 17 residues. Germline V gene lookup returns CDR1 MGHRA and CDR2 YSYEKL. CDR3 residues: CASSQGGGTSGTDTQYF. The CDR3 nucleotides are TGCGCCAGCAGCCAAGGAGGCGGGACTAGCGGCACAGATACGCAGTATTTT.

Many counts were recorded for this clone. The chain combines TRBV7-9 with TRBJ2-7; D unclear. V lost 1 base to trimming and J lost 3 bases, with 10 bases between them. The length of the CDR3 is 14 residues. From germline, CDR1 is SEHNR and CDR2 FQNEAQ (reference sequence). The CDR3 DNA reads as TGTGCCAGCAGCTTAGGATTCCAGTACTACGAGCAGTACTTC. It encodes CASSLGFQYYEQYF.

This clone was detected ten times or more. V is TRBV5-1 and J is TRBJ2-5; no clear D. Germline assignment: CDR1 SGHRS and CDR2 YFSETQ. The V gene lost 0 bases and the J gene lost 5 bases, with 5 bases spanning the gap. The CDR3 runs 12 residues. The CDR3 protein is CASSLAGETQYF. CDR3 coding DNA: TGCGCCAGCAGCTTGGCCGGGGAGACCCAGTACTTC.

V is TRBV4-3 and J is TRBJ2-5, with 14 bases that match TRBD2. This CDR3 has 16 residues. V lost 2 bases to trimming and J lost 2 bases; unmatched junction nucleotides: 1. Germline CDR1 is LGHNA and CDR2 is YSLEER. CDR3 coding DNA: TGCGCCAGCAGCCAAAGACTAGCGGGAGGGCAAGAGACCCAGTACTTC. As protein: CASSQRLAGGQETQYF.

The table lists this clone with many counts. This chain connects TRBV11-3 to TRBJ1-3; maybe TRBD1 (5 bases). CDR1 is SGHNT and CDR2 is YENEEA in the germline V gene. V gave up 2 bases and J gave up 2 bases, with 7 bases separating them. This CDR3 is 14 amino acids long. In DNA form, the CDR3 reads TGTGCCAGCAGCTTATCGGACACTGGAAACACCATATATTTT. It yields the protein CASSLSDTGNTIYF.

This clone was seen at least ten times. The J gene is TRBJ1-6, the V gene TRBV7-9, with 7 bases matching TRBD1. V dropped 4 bases and J dropped 10; count of bases not matched to a gene: 10. Germline CDR1 and CDR2: SEHNR and FQNEAQ (reference sequence). The CDR3 consists of 15 residues. The CDR3 sequence is CASSSSGGSGSPLHF. As DNA, the CDR3 is TGTGCCAGCAGCTCCTCAGGGGGATCGGGATCACCCCTCCACTTT.

This clone was seen ten or more times. The chain combines TRBV7-9 with TRBJ1-4; D uncertain. The CDR3 loop spans 15 amino acids. The germline gives CDR1 SEHNR, CDR2 FQNEAQ (reference sequence). V lost 5 bases and J lost 3, with 13 bases in between. CDR3 DNA sequence: TGTGCCAGCAGCCCCAGCGCGTCCGCTAATGAAAAACTGTTTTTT. Translating it yields CASSPSASANEKLFF.

This clone was counted many times. The chain combines TRBV2 with TRBJ2-3; D is perhaps TRBD1 (6 bases). Trimming took off 8 bases at V and 7 bases at J, with 10 bases between the two ends. The length of the CDR3 is 11 residues. In germline, CDR1 is SNHLY, CDR2 FYNNEI. This chain's CDR3 is CASCTGHTQYF. The CDR3, as DNA: TGTGCCAGCTGCACAGGGCATACGCAGTATTTT. Variable domain in full (rest from reference TRBV2 and TRBJ2-3): EPEVTQTPSHQVTQMGQEVILRCVPISNHLYFYWYRQILGQKVEFLVSFYNNEISEKSEIFDDQFSVERPDGSNFTLKIRSTKLEDSAMYFCASCTGHTQYFGPGTRLTVL.

In its sample, this clone was seen a few times. The V and J genes are TRBV7-8 and TRBJ1-5; 10 bases map to TRBD1. Germline V lookup: CDR1 SGHVS, CDR2 FQNEAQ. This CDR3 region has 14 residues. After removal of 5 bases from V and 6 bases from J, the junction contained 4 bases not matched to a gene. For the CDR3, the DNA is TGTGCCAGCAGCCCGACAGGGGGCTTTCAGCCCCAGCATTTT. This encodes CASSPTGGFQPQHF.

This clone showed up just a few times. The chain uses TRBV7-9 and TRBJ1-1; the D gene is possibly TRBD1 (6 bases). This CDR3 region has 15 residues. Trimming left V 6 bases short and J 1 base short, with 15 bases between. Germline-derived CDR1 and CDR2 are SEHNR and FQNEAQ (reference sequence). This CDR3 reads CASSPIRQENTEAFF. As DNA, the CDR3 is TGTGCCAGCAGTCCTATCCGACAGGAGAACACTGAAGCTTTCTTT.

In its sample, this clone was seen many times. CDR3 coding DNA: TGTGCCAGCACCCGGTCCTCTGGGGCCAACGTCCTGACTTTC. Protein sequence: CASTRSSGANVLTF. The rearrangement links TRBV7-8 to TRBJ2-6; D is unresolved. This CDR3 is 14 amino acids long. Trimming took 7 bases from V and 0 from J, leaving 7 bases between them. Germline V gives CDR1 SGHVS, CDR2 FQNEAQ.

Ten or more counts support this clone. This sequence joins TRBV27 and TRBJ1-1, with D tentatively TRBD1 (5 bases). The CDR3 covers 14 residues. The germline CDR1 and CDR2 sequences are MNHEY and SMNVEV (reference sequence). V gave up 2 bases and J gave up 2 bases, with 9 bases separating them. The CDR3 nucleotides read TGTGCCAGCAGTTTAAGGGGATTCAACACTGAAGCTTTCTTT. Its protein is CASSLRGFNTEAFF.

This clone was seen many times. This chain joins TRBV7-2 and TRBJ1-3; D is perhaps TRBD1 (5 bases). V lost 0 bases and J lost 4, with 10 bases in between. CDR3 length: 15 amino acids. Germline lookup yields CDR1 SGHTA and CDR2 FQGNSA. The CDR3 spells CASSLAGQGGNTIYF. The CDR3 bases are TGTGCCAGCAGCTTAGCGGGCCAGGGCGGAAACACCATATATTTT.

In this sample, this clone turned up a few times. The rearrangement links TRBV6-1 to TRBJ2-5, with TRBD2 identical over 13 bases. The trim removed 4 bases at V and 0 bases at J, leaving 8 bases unmatched. Looked up from germline, CDR1 is MNHNS and CDR2 is SASEGT. This CDR3 contains 18 residues. The CDR3 loop reads CASSAEPGLAGYQETQYF. CDR3 DNA sequence: TGTGCCAGCAGTGCGGAACCGGGACTAGCGGGATACCAAGAGACCCAGTACTTC.

This clone appeared a few times. The rearrangement joins TRBV5-1 to TRBJ2-1, with 13 bases that match TRBD2. Germline-derived CDR1 and CDR2 are SGHRS and YFSETQ. CDR3 length equals 16 residues. The trim removed 3 bases at V and 3 bases at J, leaving 3 bases unmatched. CDR3 loop: CASSWTSGSFYNEQFF. CDR3 bases: TGCGCCAGCAGCTGGACTAGCGGGAGTTTCTACAATGAGCAGTTCTTC.

Only a few counts were recorded for this clone. This rearrangement joins TRBV7-9 to TRBJ2-1, with 7 bases matching TRBD2. Germline loops: CDR1 SEHNR, CDR2 FQNEAQ (reference sequence). This CDR3 has 14 amino acids. The trim removed 1 base at V and 7 bases at J, leaving 4 bases unmatched. CDR3 sequence reads: CASSLEGGVNEQFF. The CDR3 nucleotides read TGTGCCAGCAGCTTAGAGGGAGGGGTAAATGAGCAGTTCTTC.

This clone was found many times. The genes are TRBV7-2 and TRBJ2-1, with D maybe TRBD2 (6 bases). The CDR3 has 13 amino acids. V was shortened by 8 bases and J by 8 bases, with 16 bases between the two germline ends. Germline values: CDR1 SGHTA, CDR2 FQGNSA. The CDR3 nucleotides read TGTGCCAGCCGTCCGACTAGTTTTGATGAGCAGTTCTTC. This encodes CASRPTSFDEQFF.

This clone was recorded at least ten times. The chain carries TRBV11-3 and TRBJ1-1, with no clear D. The germline CDR1 and CDR2 sequences are SGHNT and YENEEA. The CDR3 is 12 amino acids. The V gene lost 5 bases and the J gene lost 3 bases, with 7 bases spanning the gap. This CDR3 is CASSREYTEAFF. The CDR3 DNA reads TGTGCCAGCAGCCGAGAGTACACTGAAGCTTTCTTT.